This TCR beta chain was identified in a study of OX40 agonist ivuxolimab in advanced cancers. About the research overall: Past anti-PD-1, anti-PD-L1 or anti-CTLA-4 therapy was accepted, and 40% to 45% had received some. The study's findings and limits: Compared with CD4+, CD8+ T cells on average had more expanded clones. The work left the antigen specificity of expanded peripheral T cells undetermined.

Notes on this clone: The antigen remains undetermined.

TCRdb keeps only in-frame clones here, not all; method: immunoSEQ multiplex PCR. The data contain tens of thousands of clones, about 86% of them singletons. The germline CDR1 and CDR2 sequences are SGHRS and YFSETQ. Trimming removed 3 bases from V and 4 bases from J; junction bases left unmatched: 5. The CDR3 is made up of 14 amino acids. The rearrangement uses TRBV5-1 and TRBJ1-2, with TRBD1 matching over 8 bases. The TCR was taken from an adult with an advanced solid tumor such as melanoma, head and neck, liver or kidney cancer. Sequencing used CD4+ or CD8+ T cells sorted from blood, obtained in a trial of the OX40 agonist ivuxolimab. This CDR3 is CASSSPGQVYGYTF. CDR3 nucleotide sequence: TGCGCCAGCAGCTCTCCGGGACAGGTCTATGGCTACACCTTC.